What follows are 15 T cell receptor beta chains derived from one specimen sequenced in a study of blood T cells in healthy people across ages. Through a sample-barcoded 5' primer and a J-beta primer mix, a second PCR was run for roughly 7 to 11 cycles. One entry per CDR3 protein, called by TCRdb with MiXCR from the 5' RACE reads. The sample has approximately 810,000 distinct CDR3 sequences, around 26% seen once. Material for sequencing was blood. Source of these receptors: a woman older than 75 in good health.

This clonotype was seen ten or more times. The rearrangement links TRBV20-1 to TRBJ2-7, with D unclear. V was pared by 2 bases and J by 0 bases, with 11 bases between. The CDR3 loop spans 14 amino acids. Germline CDR1 reads DFQATT; CDR2 reads SNEGSKA (reference sequence). The CDR3 protein is CSARSFGSSYEQYF. CDR3 bases: TGCAGTGCTAGAAGTTTCGGCAGCTCCTACGAGCAGTACTTC.

This clonotype was detected many times. V and J are TRBV7-2 and TRBJ2-5; D call uncertain. CDR3 length: 12 amino acids. Germline values: CDR1 SGHTA, CDR2 FQGNSA. V was pared by 2 bases and J by 5 bases, with 6 bases between. The CDR3 region is CASSLLLETQYF. The CDR3 bases are TGTGCCAGCAGCTTATTACTGGAGACCCAGTACTTC. Drawing the rest from reference TRBV7-2 and TRBJ2-5, the complete variable domain is GAGVSQSPSNKVTEKGKDVELRCDPISGHTALYWYRQSLGQGLEFLIYFQGNSAPDKSGLPSDRFSAERTGGSVSTLTIQRTQQEDSAVYLCASSLLLETQYFGPGTRLLVL.

This clonotype came up a few times. The chain employs TRBV9 and TRBJ1-1, with D maybe TRBD1 (6 bases). The V gene lost 0 bases and the J gene lost 3 bases, with 15 bases spanning the gap. Germline loops: CDR1 SGDLS, CDR2 YYNGEE. The CDR3 is made up of 16 amino acids. In DNA form, the CDR3 reads TGTGCCAGCAGCGTAGGGACGCAGGGGATTTACACTGAAGCTTTCTTT. Its translation is CASSVGTQGIYTEAFF.

With regard to this clonotype: Germline is not matched at one junction end, which may reflect a read error. The chain couples TRBV7-2 to TRBJ2-1, with 13 bases matching TRBD2. Germline values: CDR1 SGHTA, CDR2 FQGNSA. The length of the CDR3 is 16 residues. The CDR3 sequence is CAGSPILAGGPGEQFF. The CDR3 DNA reads TGTGCCGGCAGCCCCATACTAGCGGGGGGGCCGGGCGAGCAGTTCTTC.

Notes on this clonotype: Given a much more abundant clone one base away, this may be a read error. The CDR3 loop reads CASSPENVDNEQYF. The CDR3 DNA sequence: TGTGCCAGCTCACCAGAAAACGTTGACAATGAGCAGTACTTC. The chain has TRBV18 and TRBJ2-7; the D is unclear. Trimming pared 2 bases from V and 7 bases from J, leaving 15 bases between. Germline V lookup: CDR1 KGHSH, CDR2 LQKENI. CDR3 length: 14 residues.

The V gene is TRBV7-2, the J gene TRBJ2-1; the match to TRBD2 covers 7 bases. Germline assignment: CDR1 SGHTA and CDR2 FQGNSA. This CDR3 has 16 residues. J lost 5 bases, V lost 1 base, and 8 bases had no gene match. In DNA form, the CDR3 reads TGTGCCAGCAGCTTAGTTGGCGGGAGCGGGAACAATGAGCAGTTCTTC. Translation gives CASSLVGGSGNNEQFF.

Remarks on this clonotype: A much larger clone lies a single base off, so this may be a read error. The CDR3 DNA sequence: TGTGCCAGCAGTTTCCCCTTGGACAGGGACGGCTACACCTTC. Its translation is CASSFPLDRDGYTF. The rearrangement links TRBV12-3 or TRBV12-4 to TRBJ1-2; 8 nucleotides agree with TRBD1. The CDR3 is 14 residues long. Trimming cost V 3 bases and J 8 bases; bases outside gene matches: 8.

In the case of this clonotype: At one of its ends the junction is not consistent with the germline gene, which may arise from a read error. This chain links TRBV12-3 or TRBV12-4 with TRBJ2-3, with 15 bases fitting TRBD2. CDR3 length: 18 residues. DNA for the CDR3: TGTGCCGGCAGTTTAGGACTAGCGGGGGGGCCGAGCACAGATGCGCAGTATTTT. Its protein is CAGSLGLAGGPSTDAQYF.

J is TRBJ1-1 and V is TRBV2, with 8 bases matching TRBD1. The J segment lost 3 bases and the V segment lost 6 bases, leaving 3 bases of the junction unmatched. CDR1 is SNHLY, CDR2 FYNNEI, per germline. The CDR3 has 13 residues. Written as DNA, the CDR3 is TGTGCCAGCAGCATGGGACAGGACACTGAAGCTTTCTTT. Translated: CASSMGQDTEAFF.

To note about this clonotype: This may be a read error: a much more frequent sequence differs by one nucleotide. The chain joins TRBV7-9 to TRBJ2-7, with D maybe TRBD2 (5 bases). The DNA end is more similar to TRBJ2-4, so the J call may be wrong. The CDR3 is 14 amino acids. Germline values: CDR1 SEHNR, CDR2 FQNEAQ (reference sequence). The CDR3 DNA sequence: TGTGCCAGCAGCCCAGGACTTATCAAAGACATTCAGTACTTC. Its translation: CASSPGLIKDIQYF.

In its sample, this clonotype was seen many times. The genes are TRBV2 and TRBJ2-7, with D uncertain. Trimming shortened V by 3 bases and J by 5 bases, and 5 bases separated the two germline ends. CDR1 SNHLY and CDR2 FYNNEI come from the germline V gene. CDR3 size: 11 residues. As DNA, the CDR3 is TGTGCCAGCAGTGAGTACGACGAGCAGTACTTC. Its protein is CASSEYDEQYF.

This clonotype has more than one count but fewer than ten. V is TRBV30 and J is TRBJ2-7; D is perhaps TRBD1 (6 bases). Germline lookup yields CDR1 GTSNPN and CDR2 SVGIG (reference sequence). Trimming cost V 3 bases and J 3 bases, with 15 bases left between them. This CDR3 contains 14 residues. The CDR3, as DNA: TGTGCCTGGAGGGTACAGGGAGCTAGCTACGAGCAGTACTTC. Residues: CAWRVQGASYEQYF.

The sample holds a few counts of this clonotype. The chain joins TRBV6-5 to TRBJ1-2; 9 bases are shared with TRBD1. This CDR3 comprises 15 residues. The J segment lost 8 bases and the V segment lost 3 bases, leaving 10 bases of the junction unmatched. Germline CDR1 and CDR2: MNHEY and SVGAGI. CDR3 in amino acids: CASSYLGTGHWGYTF. The CDR3 nucleotides read TGTGCCAGCAGTTATTTGGGGACAGGGCATTGGGGCTACACCTTC.

This clonotype appeared a few times. This rearrangement joins TRBV27 to TRBJ1-5; a weak D match, TRBD1 (5 bases). This CDR3 has 15 residues. In germline, CDR1 is MNHEY, CDR2 SMNVEV (reference sequence). V gave up 4 bases and J gave up 2 bases, with 12 bases separating them. The CDR3 protein is CASSSRAGGNQPQHF. The CDR3 nucleotides read TGTGCCAGCAGTTCCAGGGCTGGGGGCAATCAGCCCCAGCATTTT.

This clonotype was picked up a small number of times. The chain is built from TRBV7-9 and TRBJ1-1; perhaps TRBD1 as D (6 bases). Trimming cost V 1 base and J 9 bases, with 15 bases left between them. The CDR3 totals 14 residues. The germline CDR1 and CDR2 sequences are SEHNR and FQNEAQ (reference sequence). CDR3 coding DNA: TGTGCCAGCAGCTTAGACAGGGAGGCGACCAAAGCTTTCTTT. Translating it yields CASSLDREATKAFF. Supplemented by reference TRBV7-9 and TRBJ1-1, the full variable domain reads DTGVSQNPRHKITKRGQNVTFRCDPISEHNRLYWYRQTLGQGPEFLTYFQNEAQLEKSRLLSDRFSAERPKGSFSTLEIQRTEQGDSAMYLCASSLDREATKAFFGQGTRLTVV.